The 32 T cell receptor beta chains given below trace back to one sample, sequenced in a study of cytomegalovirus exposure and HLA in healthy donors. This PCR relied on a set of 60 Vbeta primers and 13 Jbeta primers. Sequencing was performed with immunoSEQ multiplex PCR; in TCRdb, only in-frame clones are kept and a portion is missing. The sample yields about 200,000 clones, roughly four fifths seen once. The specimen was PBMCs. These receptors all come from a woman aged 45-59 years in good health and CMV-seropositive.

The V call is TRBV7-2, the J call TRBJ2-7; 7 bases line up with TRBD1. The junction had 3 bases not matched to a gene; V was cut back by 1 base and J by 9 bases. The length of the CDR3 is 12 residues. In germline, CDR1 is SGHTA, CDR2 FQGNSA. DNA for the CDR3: TGTGCCAGCAGCTTAGACAGGGGCGTGCAGTACTTC. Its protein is CASSLDRGVQYF.

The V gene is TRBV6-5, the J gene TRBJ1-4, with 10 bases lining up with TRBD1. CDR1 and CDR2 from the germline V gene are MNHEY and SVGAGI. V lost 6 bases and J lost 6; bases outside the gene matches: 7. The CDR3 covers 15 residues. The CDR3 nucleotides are TGTGCCAGCAGGCGAACCGGGACAGGGGATGAAAAACTGTTTTTT. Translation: CASRRTGTGDEKLFF.

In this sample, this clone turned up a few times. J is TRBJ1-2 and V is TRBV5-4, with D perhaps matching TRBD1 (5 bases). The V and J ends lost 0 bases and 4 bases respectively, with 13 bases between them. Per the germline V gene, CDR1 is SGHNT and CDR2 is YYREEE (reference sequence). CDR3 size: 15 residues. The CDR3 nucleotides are TGTGCCAGCAGCTTGGCCTCTAGGGGAAGCTATGGCTACACCTTC. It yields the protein CASSLASRGSYGYTF.

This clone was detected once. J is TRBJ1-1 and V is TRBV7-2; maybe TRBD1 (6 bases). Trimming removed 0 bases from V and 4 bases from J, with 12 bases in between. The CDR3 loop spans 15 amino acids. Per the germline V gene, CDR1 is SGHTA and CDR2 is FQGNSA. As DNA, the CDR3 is TGTGCCAGCAGCTTAGCCCCCACAGGGTTCACTGAAGCTTTCTTT. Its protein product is CASSLAPTGFTEAFF.

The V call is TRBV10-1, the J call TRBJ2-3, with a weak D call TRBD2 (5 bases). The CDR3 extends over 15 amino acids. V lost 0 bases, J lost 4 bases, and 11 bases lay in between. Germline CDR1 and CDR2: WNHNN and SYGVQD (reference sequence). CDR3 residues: CASSESRRSADTQYF. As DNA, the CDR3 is TGCGCCAGCAGTGAGTCGCGGAGGAGCGCAGATACGCAGTATTTT.

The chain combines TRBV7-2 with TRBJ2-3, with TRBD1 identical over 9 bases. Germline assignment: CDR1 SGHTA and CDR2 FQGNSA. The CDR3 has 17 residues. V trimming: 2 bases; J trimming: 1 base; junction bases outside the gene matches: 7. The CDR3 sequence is CASSLTGGIGGTDTQYF. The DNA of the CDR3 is TGTGCCAGCAGCTTAACAGGGGGCATAGGAGGCACAGATACGCAGTATTTT.

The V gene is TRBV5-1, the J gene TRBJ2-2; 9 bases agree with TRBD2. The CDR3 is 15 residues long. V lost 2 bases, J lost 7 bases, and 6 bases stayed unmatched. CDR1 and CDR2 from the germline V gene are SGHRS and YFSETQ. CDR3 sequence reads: CASSFIAGAGGELFF. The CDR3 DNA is TGCGCCAGCAGCTTCATAGCGGGAGCGGGCGGGGAGCTGTTTTTT.

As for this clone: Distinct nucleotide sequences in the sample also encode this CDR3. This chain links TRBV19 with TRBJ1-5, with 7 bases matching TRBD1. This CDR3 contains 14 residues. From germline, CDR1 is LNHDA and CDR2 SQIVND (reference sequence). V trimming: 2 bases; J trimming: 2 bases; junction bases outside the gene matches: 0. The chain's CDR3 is CASSITGGNQPQHF. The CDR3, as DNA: TGTGCCAGTAGTATAACAGGGGGCAATCAGCCCCAGCATTTT.

CDR3 bases: TGTGCCAGCAGCCGGGACAGGGAGGGCAATGAGCAGTTCTTC. This codes for CASSRDREGNEQFF. The chain is built from TRBV2 and TRBJ2-1; 9 bases are a match to TRBD1. The germline CDR1 and CDR2 sequences are SNHLY and FYNNEI. The CDR3 loop spans 14 amino acids. The J segment lost 6 bases and the V segment lost 6 bases, leaving 6 bases of the junction unmatched.

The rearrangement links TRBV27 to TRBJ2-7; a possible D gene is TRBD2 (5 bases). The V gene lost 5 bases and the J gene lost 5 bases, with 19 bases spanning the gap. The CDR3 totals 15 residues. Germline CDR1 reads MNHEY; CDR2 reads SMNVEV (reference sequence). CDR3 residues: CASSPRTGLGDEQYF. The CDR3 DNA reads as TGTGCCAGCAGTCCTCGGACTGGATTAGGTGACGAGCAGTACTTC.

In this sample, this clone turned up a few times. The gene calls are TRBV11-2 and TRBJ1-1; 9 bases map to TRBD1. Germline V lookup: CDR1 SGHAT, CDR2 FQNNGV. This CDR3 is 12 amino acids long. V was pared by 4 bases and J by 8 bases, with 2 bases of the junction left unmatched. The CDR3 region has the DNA TGTGCCAGCAGCTATACAGGGGGCGAAGCTTTCTTT. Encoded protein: CASSYTGGEAFF.

The CDR3 loop reads CASGAGALSYEQYF. DNA for the CDR3: TGTGCCAGCGGGGCGGGAGCACTCTCCTACGAGCAGTACTTC. V usage is TRBV2 and J usage is TRBJ2-7; 7 nucleotides agree with TRBD2. Looked up from germline, CDR1 is SNHLY and CDR2 is FYNNEI. V was clipped by 8 bases and J by 0 bases; unmatched bases: 7. The CDR3 is 14 residues long. The variable domain in full, with the rest retrieved from reference TRBV2 and TRBJ2-7, is EPEVTQTPSHQVTQMGQEVILRCVPISNHLYFYWYRQILGQKVEFLVSFYNNEISEKSEIFDDQFSVERPDGSNFTLKIRSTKLEDSAMYFCASGAGALSYEQYFGPGTRLTVT.

The CDR3 sequence is CASIGLYEQYF. DNA of the CDR3: TGTGCCAGCATCGGGTTGTACGAGCAGTACTTC. This chain connects TRBV6-1 to TRBJ2-7; D call uncertain. The CDR3 has 11 residues. The ends were cut back, 7 bases at V and 4 bases at J, with 8 bases in the middle. Germline V lookup: CDR1 MNHNS, CDR2 SASEGT.

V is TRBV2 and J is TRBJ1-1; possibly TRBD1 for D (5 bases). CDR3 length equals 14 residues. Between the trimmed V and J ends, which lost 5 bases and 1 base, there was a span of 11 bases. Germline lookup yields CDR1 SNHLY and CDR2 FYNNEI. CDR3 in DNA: TGTGCCAGCAGTCAGGTTACAGGGAACACTGAAGCTTTCTTT. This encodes CASSQVTGNTEAFF.

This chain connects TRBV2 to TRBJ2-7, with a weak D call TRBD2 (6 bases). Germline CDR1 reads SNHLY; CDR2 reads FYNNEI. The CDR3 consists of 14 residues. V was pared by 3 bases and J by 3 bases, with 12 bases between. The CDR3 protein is CASSDGGVFYEQYF. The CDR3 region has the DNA TGTGCCAGCAGTGACGGGGGAGTGTTCTACGAGCAGTACTTC.

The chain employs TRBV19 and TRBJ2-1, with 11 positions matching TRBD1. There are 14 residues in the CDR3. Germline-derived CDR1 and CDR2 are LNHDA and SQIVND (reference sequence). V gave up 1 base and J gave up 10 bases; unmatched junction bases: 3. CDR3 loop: CASSIGTGGREQFF. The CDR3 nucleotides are TGTGCCAGTAGTATAGGGACAGGGGGCAGGGAGCAGTTCTTC. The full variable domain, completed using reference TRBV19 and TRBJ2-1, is DGGITQSPKYLFRKEGQNVTLSCEQNLNHDAMYWYRQDPGQGLRLIYYSQIVNDFQKGDIAEGYSVSREKKESFPLTVTSAQKNPTAFYLCASSIGTGGREQFFGPGTRLTVL.

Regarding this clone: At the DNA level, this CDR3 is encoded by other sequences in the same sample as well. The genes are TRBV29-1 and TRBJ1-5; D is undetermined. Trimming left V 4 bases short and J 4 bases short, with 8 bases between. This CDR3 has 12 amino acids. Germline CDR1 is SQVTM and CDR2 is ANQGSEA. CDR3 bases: TGCAGCGTTGGGACTGGGAATCAGCCCCAGCATTTT. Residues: CSVGTGNQPQHF.

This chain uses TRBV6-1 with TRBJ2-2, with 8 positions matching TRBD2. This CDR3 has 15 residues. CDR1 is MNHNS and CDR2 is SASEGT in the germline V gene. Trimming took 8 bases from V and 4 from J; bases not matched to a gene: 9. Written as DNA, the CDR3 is TGTGCCAGCCGGGGACGGGAGGGCCCCACCGGGGAGCTGTTTTTT. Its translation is CASRGREGPTGELFF.

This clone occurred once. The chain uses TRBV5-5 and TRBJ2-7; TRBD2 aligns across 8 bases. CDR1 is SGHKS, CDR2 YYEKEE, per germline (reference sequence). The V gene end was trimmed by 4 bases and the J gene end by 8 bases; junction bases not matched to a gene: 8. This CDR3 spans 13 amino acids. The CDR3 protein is CASSVAGQIKQYF. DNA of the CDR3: TGTGCCAGCAGCGTAGCGGGGCAGATAAAGCAGTACTTC.

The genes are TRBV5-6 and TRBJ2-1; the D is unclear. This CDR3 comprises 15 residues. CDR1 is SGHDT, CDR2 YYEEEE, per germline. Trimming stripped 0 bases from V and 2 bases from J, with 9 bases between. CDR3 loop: CASSLGASPYNEQFF. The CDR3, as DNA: TGTGCCAGCAGCTTGGGGGCAAGCCCCTACAATGAGCAGTTCTTC.

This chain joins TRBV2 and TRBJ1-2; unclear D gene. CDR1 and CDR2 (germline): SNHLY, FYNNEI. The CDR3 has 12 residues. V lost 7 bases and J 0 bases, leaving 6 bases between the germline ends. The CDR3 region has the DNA TGTGCCAGCAAGACAACTAACTATGGCTACACCTTC. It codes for CASKTTNYGYTF.

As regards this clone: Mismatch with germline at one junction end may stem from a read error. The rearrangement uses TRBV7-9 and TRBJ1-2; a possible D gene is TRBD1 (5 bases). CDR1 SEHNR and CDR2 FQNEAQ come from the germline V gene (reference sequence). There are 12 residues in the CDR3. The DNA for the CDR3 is TGTTCCAGCAGAACCGGAGGGGTTGGCTACACCTTC. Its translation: CSSRTGGVGYTF.

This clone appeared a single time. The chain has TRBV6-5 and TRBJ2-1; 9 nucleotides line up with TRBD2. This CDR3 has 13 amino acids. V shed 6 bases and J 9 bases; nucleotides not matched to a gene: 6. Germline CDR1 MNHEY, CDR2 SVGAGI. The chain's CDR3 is CASRPLAGFEQFF. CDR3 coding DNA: TGTGCCAGCAGACCCCTAGCGGGATTTGAGCAGTTCTTC.

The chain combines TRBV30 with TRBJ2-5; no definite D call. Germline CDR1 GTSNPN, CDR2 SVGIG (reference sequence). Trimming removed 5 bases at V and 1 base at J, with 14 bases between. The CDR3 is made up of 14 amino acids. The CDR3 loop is CAWGVPGGQETQYF. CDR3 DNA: TGTGCCTGGGGAGTTCCCGGCGGCCAAGAGACCCAGTACTTC.

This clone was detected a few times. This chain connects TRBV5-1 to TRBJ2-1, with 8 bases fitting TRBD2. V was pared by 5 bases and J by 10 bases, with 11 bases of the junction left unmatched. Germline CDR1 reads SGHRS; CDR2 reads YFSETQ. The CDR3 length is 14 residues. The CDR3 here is CASRAGLGLHEQFF. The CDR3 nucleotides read TGCGCCAGCAGGGCGGGACTAGGGCTTCACGAGCAGTTCTTC.

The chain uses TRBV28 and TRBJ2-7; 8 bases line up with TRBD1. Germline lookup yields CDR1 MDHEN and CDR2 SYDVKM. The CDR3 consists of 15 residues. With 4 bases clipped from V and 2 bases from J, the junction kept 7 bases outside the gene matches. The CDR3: CASSSTGGGAYEQYF. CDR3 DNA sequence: TGTGCCAGCAGTTCAACAGGGGGAGGTGCCTACGAGCAGTACTTC. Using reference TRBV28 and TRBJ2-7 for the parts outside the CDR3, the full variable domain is DVKVTQSSRYLVKRTGEKVFLECVQDMDHENMFWYRQDPGLGLRLIYFSYDVKMKEKGDIPEGYSVSREKKERFSLILESASTNQTSMYLCASSSTGGGAYEQYFGPGTRLTVT.

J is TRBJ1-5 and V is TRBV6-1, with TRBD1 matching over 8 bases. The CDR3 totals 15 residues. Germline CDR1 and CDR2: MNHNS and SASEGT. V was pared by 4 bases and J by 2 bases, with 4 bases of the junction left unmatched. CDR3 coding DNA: TGTGCCAGCAGTGCACAGGGGGAGGGCAATCAGCCCCAGCATTTT. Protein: CASSAQGEGNQPQHF.

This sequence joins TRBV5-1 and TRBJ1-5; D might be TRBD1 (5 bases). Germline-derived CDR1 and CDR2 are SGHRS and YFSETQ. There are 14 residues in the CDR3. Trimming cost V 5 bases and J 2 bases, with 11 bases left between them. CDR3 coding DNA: TGCGCCAGCAGGCCTGACAGTCGCAATCAGCCCCAGCATTTT. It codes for CASRPDSRNQPQHF.

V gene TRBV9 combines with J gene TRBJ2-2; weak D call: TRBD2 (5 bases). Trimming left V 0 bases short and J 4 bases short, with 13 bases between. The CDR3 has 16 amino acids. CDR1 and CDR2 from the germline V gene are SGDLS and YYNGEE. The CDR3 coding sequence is TGTGCCAGCAGCGTAGGCTCTAGCCCCGCCACCGGGGAGCTGTTTTTT. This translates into CASSVGSSPATGELFF. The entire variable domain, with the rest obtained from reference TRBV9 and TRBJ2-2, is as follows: DSGVTQTPKHLITATGQRVTLRCSPRSGDLSVYWYQQSLDQGLQFLIQYYNGEERAKGNILERFSAQQFPDLHSELNLSSLELGDSALYFCASSVGSSPATGELFFGEGSRLTVL.

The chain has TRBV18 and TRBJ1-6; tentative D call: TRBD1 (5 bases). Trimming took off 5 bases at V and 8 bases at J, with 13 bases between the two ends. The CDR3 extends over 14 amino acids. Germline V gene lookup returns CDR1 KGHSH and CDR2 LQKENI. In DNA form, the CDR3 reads TGTGCCAGCTCATCGTCCCTCAGGGATTCACCCCTCCACTTT. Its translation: CASSSSLRDSPLHF.

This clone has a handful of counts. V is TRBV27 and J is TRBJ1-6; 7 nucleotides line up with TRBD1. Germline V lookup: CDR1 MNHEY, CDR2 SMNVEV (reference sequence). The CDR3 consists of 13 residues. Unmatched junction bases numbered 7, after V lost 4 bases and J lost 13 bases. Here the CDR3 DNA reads TGTGCCAGCAGTTACGAGGGGGCGAGGCCCCTCCACTTT. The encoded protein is CASSYEGARPLHF.

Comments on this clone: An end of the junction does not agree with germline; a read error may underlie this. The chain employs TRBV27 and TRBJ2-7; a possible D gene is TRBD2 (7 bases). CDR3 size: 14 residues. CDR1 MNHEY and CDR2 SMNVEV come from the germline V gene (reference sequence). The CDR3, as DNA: TGTGCCAGCAGTTTATTTTTTCAAGCGGGGACATTGAACTTC. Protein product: CASSLFFQAGTLNF.